The clone carrying this T cell receptor beta chain was observed a few times. Its matching antigen is unknown. This entry is derived from a study of T cell repertoires in cytomegalovirus infection. For the study at large: Based on public TCR beta signatures, there were indications of CMV infection and of a matching HLA type.

Trimming at V came to 6 bases and at J to 3 bases, leaving 7 bases not matched to a gene. CDR3 length: 16 amino acids. Findings and caveats of the study: Across the ex vivo response, the dominant clonotypes were HLA-C-restricted CMV-specific TCR beta clonotypes. The study identified carriers of CMV plus the relevant HLA from cumulative public TCR beta family frequency.

TCRdb used MiXCR to reprocess the reads, holding one entry per CDR3 protein. The sample contains more than 90,000 distinct CDR3 sequences, over 9% of which appear only once. The rearrangement joins TRBV12-3 or TRBV12-4 to TRBJ2-2, with TRBD1 identical over 10 bases. This sequence originates from a human donor in good health (CMV status not recorded). Some clones in this sample may be carry-over from other donors' samples. The sequencing input was PBMCs, sequenced either directly or after in vitro stimulation (not recorded which). The CDR3 DNA reads as TGTGCCAGCAGGGCAGACAGGGGGCGCGACACCGGGGAGCTGTTTTTT. Translated: CASRADRGRDTGELFF.